This T cell receptor (beta chain) was found in a study of neoadjuvant anti-PD-1 for oral cavity cancer. Study-wide points: With three patients per group, TCR findings need larger cohorts. Non-responders to neoadjuvant nivolumab had significantly more clonal PBMC T cells than responders.

This clone was seen only a few times. The antigen is not known. The assay was immunoSEQ multiplex PCR, and TCRdb's table has in-frame clones only and misses some. The sample contains fewer than 20,000 clones, less than 70% of which appear only once. V lost 8 bases, J lost 5 bases, and 12 bases stayed unmatched. The germline gives CDR1 MDHEN, CDR2 SYDVKM. The CDR3 has 15 amino acids. The rearrangement links TRBV28 to TRBJ1-2, with 9 bases lining up with TRBD1. Sequenced here: PBMCs, sampled before nivolumab (anti-PD-1) treatment. The origin of this receptor is a person aged 35-79 years with oral cavity squamous cell carcinoma. The CDR3 spells CASLAGDRDIYGYTF. The CDR3 DNA sequence: TGTGCCAGCCTAGCGGGGGACAGGGATATTTATGGCTACACCTTC.